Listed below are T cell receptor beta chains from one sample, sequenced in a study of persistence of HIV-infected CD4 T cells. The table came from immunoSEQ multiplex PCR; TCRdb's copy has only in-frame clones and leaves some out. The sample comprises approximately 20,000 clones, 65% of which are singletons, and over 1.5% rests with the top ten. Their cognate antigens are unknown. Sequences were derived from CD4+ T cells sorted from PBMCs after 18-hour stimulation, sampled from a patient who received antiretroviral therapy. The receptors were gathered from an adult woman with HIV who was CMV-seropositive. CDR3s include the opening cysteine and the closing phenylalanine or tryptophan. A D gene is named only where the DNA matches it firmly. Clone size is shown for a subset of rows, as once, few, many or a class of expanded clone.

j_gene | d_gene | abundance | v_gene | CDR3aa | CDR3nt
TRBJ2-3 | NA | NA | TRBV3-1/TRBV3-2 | CASSHRTDTQYF | TGTGCCAGCAGCCATAGAACAGATACGCAGTATTTT
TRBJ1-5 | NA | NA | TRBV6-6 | CASSYGGGSNQPQHF | TGTGCCAGCAGTTACGGGGGAGGCAGCAATCAGCCCCAGCATTTT
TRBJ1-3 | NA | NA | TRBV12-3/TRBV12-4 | CASSLEGEYTIYF | TGTGCCAGCAGTTTGGAAGGGGAGTACACCATATATTTT
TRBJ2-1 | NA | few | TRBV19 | CASSMNRNNEQFF | TGTGCCAGTAGTATGAACAGAAACAATGAGCAGTTCTTC
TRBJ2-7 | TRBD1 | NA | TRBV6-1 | CASSEDRGYEQYF | TGTGCCAGCAGTGAAGACAGGGGATACGAGCAGTACTTC
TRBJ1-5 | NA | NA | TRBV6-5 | CAGYGGNNQPQHF | TGTGCCGGGTACGGGGGTAACAATCAGCCCCAGCATTTT
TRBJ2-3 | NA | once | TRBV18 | CASSRGQSTDTQYF | TGTGCCAGCTCACGGGGGCAGAGCACAGATACGCAGTATTTT
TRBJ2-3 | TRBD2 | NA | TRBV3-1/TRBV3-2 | CASSRRLAGNTDTQYF | TGTGCCAGCAGCCGTCGACTAGCGGGGAACACAGATACGCAGTATTTT
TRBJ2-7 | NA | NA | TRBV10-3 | CAISPGTVGSYEQYF | TGTGCCATCAGTCCGGGGACGGTGGGATCCTACGAGCAGTACTTC
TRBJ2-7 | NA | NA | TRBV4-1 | CASSQTLTAAYEQYF | TGCGCCAGCAGCCAAACCCTGACGGCCGCCTACGAGCAGTACTTC
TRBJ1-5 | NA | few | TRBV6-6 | CASEWAASNQPQHF | TGTGCCAGCGAGTGGGCTGCTAGCAATCAGCCCCAGCATTTT
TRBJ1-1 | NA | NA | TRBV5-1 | CASRVGGRSDTEAFF | TGCGCCAGCAGGGTTGGGGGGCGCTCGGACACTGAAGCTTTCTTT
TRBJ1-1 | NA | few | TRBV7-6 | CASSLGPRVEAFF | TGTGCCAGCAGCTTAGGGCCCCGAGTCGAAGCTTTCTTT
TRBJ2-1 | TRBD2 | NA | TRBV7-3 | CASSWSGTSGYNEQFF | TGTGCCAGCAGCTGGTCCGGGACTAGCGGCTACAATGAGCAGTTCTTC